This passage covers 18 T cell receptor beta chains from one sample sequenced in a study of cytomegalovirus exposure and HLA in healthy donors (dated by TCRdb to the late 2010s). Library creation used the immunoSEQ multiplex PCR assay. For the multiplex PCR, a mixture combining 60 forward primers for TCR Vbeta segments and 13 reverse primers for TCR Jbeta segments was used. The source is immuneACCESS, and TCRdb retained only in-frame sequences with V and J called. Part of the clones is not carried over; for the studies checked, unresolved V genes explain less than half of this, and the remainder is unexplained. The sample table gives roughly 35,000 clones. About 1.9% of the sample comes from the top ten. The source material was PBMCs. These receptors originate from a woman in her 40s in good health and CMV-seropositive.

The V gene is TRBV7-2, the J gene TRBJ1-2; 7 bases are shared with TRBD1. The CDR3 sequence is 17 residues long. Germline CDR1 is SGHTA and CDR2 is FQGNSA. Trimming took 0 bases from V and 4 from J; bases not matched to a gene: 11. CDR3 amino acids: CASSLAPNLDRLYGYTF. The CDR3 DNA reads TGTGCCAGCAGCTTAGCTCCCAACTTGGACAGGCTCTATGGCTACACCTTC. Using reference TRBV7-2 and TRBJ1-2 for the parts outside the CDR3, the full variable domain is GAGVSQSPSNKVTEKGKDVELRCDPISGHTALYWYRQSLGQGLEFLIYFQGNSAPDKSGLPSDRFSAERTGGSVSTLTIQRTQQEDSAVYLCASSLAPNLDRLYGYTFGSGTRLTVV.

As for this clone: Other DNA sequences in this sample translate to the same CDR3. The chain links TRBV4-3 to TRBJ2-3; 13 bases line up with TRBD2. CDR3 length: 18 residues. Germline lookup yields CDR1 LGHNA and CDR2 YSLEER. V was pared by 0 bases and J by 3 bases, with 6 bases of the junction left unmatched. DNA of the CDR3: TGCGCCAGCAGCCAAGAACTAGCGGGAGGGCCAGGAACAGATACGCAGTATTTT. It specifies CASSQELAGGPGTDTQYF.

CDR3 loop: CSVERDGRNEQFF. The CDR3 nucleotides read TGCAGCGTTGAGCGGGACGGCCGCAATGAGCAGTTCTTC. The chain joins TRBV29-1 to TRBJ2-1, with a possible D match to TRBD2 (6 bases). The germline CDR1 and CDR2 sequences are SQVTM and ANQGSEA. There are 13 residues in the CDR3. The germline V and J ends were trimmed by 3 bases and 6 bases, with 12 bases remaining between them.

The chain combines TRBV5-1 with TRBJ2-2; a weak D match, TRBD2 (5 bases). The V end lost 3 bases, the J end lost 3 bases, and 12 bases lay between the germline ends. This CDR3 is built from 15 residues. CDR1 is SGHRS, CDR2 YFSETQ, per germline. The CDR3 nucleotides are TGCGCCAGCAGCTGGAGCGGATCTTACACCGGGGAGCTGTTTTTT. It is translated as CASSWSGSYTGELFF.

The chain couples TRBV18 to TRBJ1-5; D gene ambiguous. The ends were cut back, 10 bases at V and 5 bases at J, with 15 bases in the middle. This CDR3 has 13 amino acids. Germline CDR1 is KGHSH and CDR2 is LQKENI. CDR3: CATALSEDQPQHF. CDR3 DNA: TGTGCCACCGCTTTAAGTGAGGATCAGCCCCAGCATTTT.

The V call is TRBV29-1, the J call TRBJ1-5; D not resolved. The V gene lost 7 bases and the J gene lost 6 bases, with 16 bases spanning the gap. CDR1 is SQVTM, CDR2 ANQGSEA, per germline. The CDR3 is 13 residues long. The CDR3: CSALLGSGQPQHF. The DNA of the CDR3 is TGCAGCGCCTTACTAGGGTCGGGTCAGCCCCAGCATTTT.

With regard to this clone: Other DNA sequences of this sample code for an identical CDR3. The chain recombines TRBV6-1 with TRBJ2-7; the D is unclear. Germline V gene lookup returns CDR1 MNHNS and CDR2 SASEGT. With 3 bases removed from V and 1 base from J, the gap between germline ends came to 4 bases. The CDR3 consists of 12 residues. The CDR3 spells CASSDRSYEQYF. For the CDR3, the DNA is TGTGCCAGCAGTGACCGGTCCTACGAGCAGTACTTC.

The chain carries TRBV7-8 and TRBJ2-1; TRBD1 agrees at 8 bases. The CDR3 sequence is 15 residues long. Trimming at V came to 7 bases and at J to 2 bases, leaving 7 bases not matched to a gene. CDR1 is SGHVS, CDR2 FQNEAQ, per germline. CDR3 amino acids: CASTSGTGAYNEQFF. The CDR3 coding sequence is TGTGCCAGCACGTCCGGGACAGGAGCCTACAATGAGCAGTTCTTC.

The rearrangement uses TRBV19 and TRBJ2-5, with D possibly being TRBD1 (5 bases). Looked up from germline, CDR1 is LNHDA and CDR2 is SQIVND (reference sequence). The V and J ends lost 5 bases and 4 bases respectively, with 11 bases between them. This CDR3 contains 13 residues. The CDR3 DNA follows: TGTGCCAGTAGTGACAGCGACCGAGAGACCCAGTACTTC. This gives the protein CASSDSDRETQYF.

The genes are TRBV11-2 and TRBJ2-7; 7 nucleotides match TRBD1. V shed 6 bases, J shed 9 bases, and the junction held 11 bases outside the gene matches. CDR3 length: 13 amino acids. Germline V gene sequence: CDR1 SGHAT, CDR2 FQNNGV. CDR3 nucleotides: TGTGCCAGCAGTCGACAGGGTCACTGCGGGCAGTACTTC. Translating it yields CASSRQGHCGQYF. The full variable domain, with the rest looked up from reference TRBV11-2 and TRBJ2-7, is EAGVAQSPRYKIIEKRQSVAFWCNPISGHATLYWYQQILGQGPKLLIQFQNNGVVDDSQLPKDRFSAERLKGVDSTLKIQPAKLEDSAVYLCASSRQGHCGQYFGPGTRLTVT.

The chain recombines TRBV6-1 with TRBJ1-6; D may be TRBD1 (6 bases). The CDR3 loop spans 16 amino acids. Germline loops: CDR1 MNHNS, CDR2 SASEGT. V lost 1 base and J lost 8, with 15 bases in between. The chain's CDR3 is CASSEDAGAGDSPLHF. DNA for the CDR3: TGTGCCAGCAGTGAAGACGCAGGGGCGGGGGATTCACCCCTCCACTTT.

The V call is TRBV5-1, the J call TRBJ2-1, with D perhaps matching TRBD2 (5 bases). The CDR3 sequence is 14 residues long. Per germline, CDR1 SGHRS and CDR2 YFSETQ. Trimming removed 3 bases from V and 4 bases from J, with 11 bases in between. This CDR3 is CASSSEGLYNEQFF. As DNA, the CDR3 is TGCGCCAGCAGCTCCGAGGGCCTTTACAATGAGCAGTTCTTC.

The gene calls are TRBV6-6 and TRBJ2-7, with D possibly being TRBD1 (5 bases). V was trimmed by 5 bases and J by 3 bases, leaving 14 bases between them. The CDR3 is made up of 14 amino acids. Germline CDR1 reads MNHNY; CDR2 reads SVGAGI (reference sequence). The CDR3 sequence: CASSKIQEGYEQYF. In DNA, the CDR3 is TGTGCCAGCAGTAAGATACAGGAAGGCTACGAGCAGTACTTC.

The CDR3 region is CASSPMTSGNYEQYF. The CDR3 nucleotides are TGCGCCAGCAGCCCGATGACTAGCGGGAACTACGAGCAGTACTTC. The rearrangement uses TRBV4-1 and TRBJ2-7; 11 nucleotides align to TRBD2. Germline CDR1 is MGHRA and CDR2 is YSYEKL. V trimming: 4 bases; J trimming: 3 bases; junction bases outside the gene matches: 5. This CDR3 is built from 15 residues.

The rearrangement links TRBV7-9 to TRBJ2-7, with 13 nucleotides matching TRBD2. This CDR3 is built from 15 residues. The V segment lost 6 bases and the J segment 3 bases; nucleotides outside the gene matches: 5. Germline V CDR1 and CDR2: SEHNR, FQNEAQ (reference sequence). CDR3 region: CASSSLAGGNYEQYF. The CDR3 DNA is TGTGCCAGCAGTTCACTAGCGGGAGGGAACTACGAGCAGTACTTC.

This chain joins TRBV7-9 and TRBJ2-7; 9 bases fit TRBD2. Germline V gene lookup returns CDR1 SEHNR and CDR2 FQNEAQ (reference sequence). Trimming cost V 4 bases and J 6 bases; bases outside gene matches: 7. CDR3 size: 14 residues. This CDR3 is CASSSSGMALEQYF. The CDR3 DNA reads TGTGCCAGCAGCTCTAGCGGGATGGCACTCGAGCAGTACTTC.

The chain uses TRBV2 and TRBJ2-5; D possibly corresponds to TRBD1 (6 bases). The CDR3 is 14 residues long. The V end was cut by 7 bases, the J end by 7 bases, with 19 bases between. Per the germline V gene, CDR1 is SNHLY and CDR2 is FYNNEI. The CDR3 nucleotides read TGTGCCAGCAAAGGTGGCAGTCCAGGGGTGACCCAGTACTTC. Its translation: CASKGGSPGVTQYF. Full variable domain (rest looked up from reference TRBV2 and TRBJ2-5): EPEVTQTPSHQVTQMGQEVILRCVPISNHLYFYWYRQILGQKVEFLVSFYNNEISEKSEIFDDQFSVERPDGSNFTLKIRSTKLEDSAMYFCASKGGSPGVTQYFGPGTRLLVL.

The V gene is TRBV7-3, the J gene TRBJ1-1; D might be TRBD1 (5 bases). The CDR3 sequence is 16 residues long. V was pared by 5 bases and J by 6 bases, with 22 bases between. CDR1 is SGHTA, CDR2 FQGTGA, per germline. CDR3 sequence (DNA): TGTGCCAGCAGCCCCCGGGTCGGGGGTAGCGTAGCTGAAGCTTTCTTT. This encodes CASSPRVGGSVAEAFF.